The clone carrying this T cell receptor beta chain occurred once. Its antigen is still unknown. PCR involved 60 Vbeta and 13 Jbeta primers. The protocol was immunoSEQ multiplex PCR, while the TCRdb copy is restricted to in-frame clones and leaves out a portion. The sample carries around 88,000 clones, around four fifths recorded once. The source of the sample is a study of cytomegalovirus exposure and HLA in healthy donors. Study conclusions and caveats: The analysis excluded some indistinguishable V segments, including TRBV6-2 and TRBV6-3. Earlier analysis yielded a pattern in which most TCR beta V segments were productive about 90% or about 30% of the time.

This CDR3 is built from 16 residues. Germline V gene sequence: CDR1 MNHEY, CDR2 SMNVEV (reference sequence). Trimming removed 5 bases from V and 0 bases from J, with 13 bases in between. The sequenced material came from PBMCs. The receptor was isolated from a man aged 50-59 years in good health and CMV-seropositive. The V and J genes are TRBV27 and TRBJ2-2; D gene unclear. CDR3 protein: CASSRKPGPNTGELFF. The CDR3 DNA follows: TGTGCCAGCAGTCGAAAACCGGGTCCGAACACCGGGGAGCTGTTTTTT.